The 10 T cell receptor beta chains below come from one sample, sequenced in a study of cytomegalovirus exposure and HLA in healthy donors. The PCR made use of 60 Vbeta and 13 Jbeta primers. Data came from immunoSEQ multiplex PCR; TCRdb stores just in-frame clones and leaves some out. The table has about 130,000 clones, 81% seen once. The sample consisted of PBMCs. The receptors shown here come from a woman in her thirties or forties in good health and CMV-seropositive.

This clone occurred a few times. CDR3 coding DNA: TGTGCCAGCAGTTACGGGGAACCGGGAGGTGGGCAGCCCCAGCATTTT. Its translation: CASSYGEPGGGQPQHF. The V gene is TRBV6-6, the J gene TRBJ1-5, with D hard to call. The CDR3 is 16 residues long. V lost 2 bases, J lost 7 bases, and 18 bases lay in between. Germline V lookup: CDR1 MNHNY, CDR2 SVGAGI (reference sequence).

This clone was counted once. This chain uses TRBV21-1 with TRBJ2-5; the table's D gene call, TRBD1, was not cross checked with the DNA. TRBV21-1 is a pseudogene locus. This CDR3 has 15 residues. The CDR3 DNA sequence: TGTGCCAGCAGCAAAGCGCGGACAGGGAAGGAGACCCAGTACTTC. This translates into CASSKARTGKETQYF.

This clone has only one observation. The chain joins TRBV6-4 to TRBJ2-2; 9 nucleotides match TRBD2. The germline gives CDR1 MRHNA, CDR2 SNTAGT. The CDR3 contains 14 residues. V shed 8 bases, J shed 4 bases, and the junction held 5 bases outside the gene matches. CDR3 residues: CASGLAGPTGELFF. Written as DNA, the CDR3 is TGTGCCAGCGGCCTAGCGGGACCCACCGGGGAGCTGTTTTTT.

The chain joins TRBV27 to TRBJ2-7, with D perhaps TRBD1 (5 bases). This CDR3 has 12 amino acids. Trimming cost V 10 bases and J 3 bases, with 13 bases left between them. The germline V gene encodes CDR1 MNHEY and CDR2 SMNVEV (reference sequence). The CDR3 DNA is TGTGCCACCAATTCAGGGAACTACGAGCAGTACTTC. Protein product: CATNSGNYEQYF.

This chain links TRBV9 with TRBJ1-1; 7 bases map to TRBD1. CDR3 length equals 15 residues. The germline CDR1 and CDR2 sequences are SGDLS and YYNGEE. J gave up 0 bases and V 3 bases, and 5 bases lay outside the gene matches. The CDR3 DNA sequence: TGTGCCAGCAGCGGACAGGGTTCCCTGAACACTGAAGCTTTCTTT. Its translation is CASSGQGSLNTEAFF.

The chain is built from TRBV25-1 and TRBJ1-2; tentatively, D is TRBD1 (6 bases). CDR3 length: 13 amino acids. V was pared by 7 bases and J by 3 bases, with 12 bases between. CDR1 is MGHDK, CDR2 SYGVNS, per germline. Written as DNA, the CDR3 is TGTGCCAGCACCAGACAGGCCGACTATGGCTACACCTTC. Protein product: CASTRQADYGYTF.

The chain uses TRBV19 and TRBJ2-3; the match to TRBD2 covers 12 bases. Per the germline V gene, CDR1 is LNHDA and CDR2 is SQIVND (reference sequence). J lost 5 bases, V lost 4 bases, and 7 bases had no gene match. The CDR3 is made up of 16 amino acids. The CDR3 DNA is TGTGCCAGTAGTAGGCTACTAGCGGGAGGAGGAGATACGCAGTATTTT. Residues: CASSRLLAGGGDTQYF. Complete variable domain (other parts from reference TRBV19 and TRBJ2-3): DGGITQSPKYLFRKEGQNVTLSCEQNLNHDAMYWYRQDPGQGLRLIYYSQIVNDFQKGDIAEGYSVSREKKESFPLTVTSAQKNPTAFYLCASSRLLAGGGDTQYFGPGTRLTVL.

With regard to this clone: Sequence at one end of the junction differs from germline and may be a read error. This sample includes further DNA sequences coding for the same CDR3. J is TRBJ1-2 and V is TRBV7-9; 8 bases align to TRBD1. CDR1 and CDR2 from the germline V gene are SEHNR and FQNEAQ (reference sequence). This CDR3 region has 15 residues. The CDR3 nucleotides are TGCGCCAGCAGCCCCCGGGACAGGCCTAACTATGGCTACACCTTC. Its translation: CASSPRDRPNYGYTF.

The chain uses TRBV5-1 and TRBJ2-3, with D possibly TRBD2 on 6 matching bases. Looked up from germline, CDR1 is SGHRS and CDR2 is YFSETQ. With 0 bases removed from V and 0 bases from J, the gap between germline ends came to 11 bases. The CDR3 is 16 residues long. The CDR3 DNA reads as TGCGCCAGCAGCTTGGTGGGGACTCGGAGCACAGATACGCAGTATTTT. It translates to CASSLVGTRSTDTQYF.

The gene calls are TRBV10-3 and TRBJ2-7; D possibly corresponds to TRBD1 (6 bases). This CDR3 comprises 12 residues. Deletions cut 5 bases from V and 7 bases from J, with 12 bases between. Germline lookup yields CDR1 ENHRY and CDR2 SYGVKD. CDR3 in DNA: TGTGCCATCAGTCCGGGACACACAGAGCAGTACTTC. This gives the protein CAISPGHTEQYF.